This T cell receptor beta chain was identified in a study of identifying expanded T cells in peripheral blood. Study-level findings and limits: Across healthy donors, higher total template counts meant significantly greater roughly 2-week count variance. Over approximately two and four weeks, about 15 and 19 clones changed, versus around 1.3 between replicates.

The CDR3 is 13 amino acids. The V and J ends lost 2 bases and 1 base respectively, with 3 bases between them. Germline V gene data show CDR1 as SGDLS and CDR2 as YYNGEE. A note on this clone: Its antigen is unidentified.

The assay was immunoSEQ multiplex PCR, and TCRdb's table has in-frame clones only and misses some. This sample carries under 150,000 clones, approximately 86% of them seen once, and the ten largest clones take 8.4%. No infections or other immune events were documented during collection. This chain links TRBV9 with TRBJ1-4; D is unresolved. Sequencing was performed on blood. The receptor's source is a person aged 18-70 years in good health. The CDR3 loop is CASSVETNEKLFF. CDR3 nucleotide sequence: TGTGCCAGCAGCGTCGAAACTAATGAAAAACTGTTTTTT.